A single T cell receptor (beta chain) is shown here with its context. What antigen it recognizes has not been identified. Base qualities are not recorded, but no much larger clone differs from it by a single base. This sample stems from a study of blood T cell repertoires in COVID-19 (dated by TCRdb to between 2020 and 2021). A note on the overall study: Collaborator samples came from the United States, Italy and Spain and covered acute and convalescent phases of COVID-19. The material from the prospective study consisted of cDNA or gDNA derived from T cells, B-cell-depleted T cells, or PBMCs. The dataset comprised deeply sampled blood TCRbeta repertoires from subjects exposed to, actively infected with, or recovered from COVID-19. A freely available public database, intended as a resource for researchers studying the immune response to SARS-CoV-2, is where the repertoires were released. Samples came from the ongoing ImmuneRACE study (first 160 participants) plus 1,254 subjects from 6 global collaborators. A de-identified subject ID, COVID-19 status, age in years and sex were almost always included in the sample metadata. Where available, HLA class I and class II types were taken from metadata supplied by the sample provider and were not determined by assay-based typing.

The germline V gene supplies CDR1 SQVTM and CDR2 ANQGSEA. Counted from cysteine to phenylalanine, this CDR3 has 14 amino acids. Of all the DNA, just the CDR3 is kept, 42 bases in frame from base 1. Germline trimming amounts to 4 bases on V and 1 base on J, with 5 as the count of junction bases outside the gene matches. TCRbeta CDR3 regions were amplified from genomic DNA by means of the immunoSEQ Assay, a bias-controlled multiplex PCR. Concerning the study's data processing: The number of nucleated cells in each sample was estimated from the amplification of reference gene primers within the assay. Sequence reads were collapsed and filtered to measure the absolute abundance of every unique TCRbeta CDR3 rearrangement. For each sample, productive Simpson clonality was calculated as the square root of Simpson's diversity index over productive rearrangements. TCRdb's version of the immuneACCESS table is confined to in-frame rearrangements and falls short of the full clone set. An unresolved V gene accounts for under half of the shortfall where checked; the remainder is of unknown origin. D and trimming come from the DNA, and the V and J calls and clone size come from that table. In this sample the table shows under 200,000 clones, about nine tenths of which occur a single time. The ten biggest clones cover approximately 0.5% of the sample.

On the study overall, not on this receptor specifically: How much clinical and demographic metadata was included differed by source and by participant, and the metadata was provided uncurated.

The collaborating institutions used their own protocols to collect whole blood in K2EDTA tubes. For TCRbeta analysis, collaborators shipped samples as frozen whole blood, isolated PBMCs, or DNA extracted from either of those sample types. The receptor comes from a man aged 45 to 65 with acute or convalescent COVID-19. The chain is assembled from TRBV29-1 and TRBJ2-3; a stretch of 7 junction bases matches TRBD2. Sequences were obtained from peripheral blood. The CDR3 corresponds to CSVVAGVGTDTQYF. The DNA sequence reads TGCAGCGTTGTTGCGGGGGTGGGCACAGATACGCAGTATTTT.